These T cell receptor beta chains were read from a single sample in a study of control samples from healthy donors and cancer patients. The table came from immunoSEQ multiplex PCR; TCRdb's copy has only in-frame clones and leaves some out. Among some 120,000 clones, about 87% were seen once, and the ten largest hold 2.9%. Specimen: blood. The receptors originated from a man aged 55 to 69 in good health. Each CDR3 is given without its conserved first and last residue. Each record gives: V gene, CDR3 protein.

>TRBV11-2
ASSSWGAGEASPLH
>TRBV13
ASSPAGFGAF
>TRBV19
ASTQGDSTDTQY
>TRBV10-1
ASSGGGTTGELF
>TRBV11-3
ASSPSGTSGGKQY
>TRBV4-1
ASSQVVRLAGHHEQY
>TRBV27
ASSTQVSSGYT
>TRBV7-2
ASSRDRASTDTQY
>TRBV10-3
AIRNLPTDTQY
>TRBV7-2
ASSLNRNRMNTEAF
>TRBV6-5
ASRNRRGGSYEQY
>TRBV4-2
ASSPTLWGTAGYT
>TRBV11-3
ASSRGGGGVAEQF
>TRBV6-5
ASRKGDRVEKLF
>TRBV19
ASTSGGATDTQY
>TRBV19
ASSPPGGVGGYT
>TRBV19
ASSIGLENIQY
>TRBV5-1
ASSLAQGMGEYEQY
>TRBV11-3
ASSKGTGSTDTQY
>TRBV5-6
ASSSDGGAYGYT
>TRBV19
ASSIMLRGNTEAF
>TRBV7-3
ASSLNPGGGFSPLH
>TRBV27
ASSLDGTGSNQPQH
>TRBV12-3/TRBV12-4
ASSSTSRDTQY
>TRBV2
ASIPDRARGTGELF
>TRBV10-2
ASRMLAGFPYEQY
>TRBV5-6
ASSSPVYRGQGNEQF
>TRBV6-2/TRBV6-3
ASSFTGRNTEAF
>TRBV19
ASSLVVGQGPYEQY
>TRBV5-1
ASSLGGTTNSPLH
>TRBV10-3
AISARPVGFPGTDTQY
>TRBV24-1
ATPVQCSYEQY
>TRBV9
ASSVVGGSTEAF
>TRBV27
ASSLMGTVSTGANVLT
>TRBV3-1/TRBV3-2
ASSQDSGVKEQF
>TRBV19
ASSIENLSNQPQH
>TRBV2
ASSADRGRLF
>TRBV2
ASSPDRGAQETQY
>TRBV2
ASSGASGLYEQY
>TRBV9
ASSLTPNQPQH